This TCR beta chain was sequenced for a study of cytomegalovirus exposure and HLA in healthy donors (dated by TCRdb to the late 2010s). With respect to the entire study: According to a later analysis, one platform produced both the 120 validation repertoires and the approximately 600 repertoires of the first cohort. The aim of the study was to test whether cataloging public T cell receptors could identify signatures of past pathogen exposure. Besides the first cohort of around 700 subjects, a separate validation cohort made up of over 95 different subjects was used. To predict cytomegalovirus infection status, the study brought together high-throughput TCR immunosequencing, statistical association of individual TCRs with disease status, and machine learning. On the study overall, not on this receptor specifically: The classifier was reported to diagnose cytomegalovirus status with high specificity and sensitivity in both the original and validation cohorts. It was suggested by the authors that the approach could potentially be generalized to other disease states and immunological phenotypes. While some public TCRs were present in many individuals, most TCR sequences turned up only very rarely across donors. In vitro tests confirmed that three of the cytomegalovirus-associated TCR beta chains recognize cytomegalovirus antigens. The study gave a list of 150 to 200 TCR beta chains associated with cytomegalovirus. A later analysis found that TCRs clustered in the first cohort also tended to co-occur in the 120 or so validation repertoires, with approximately 95% of cluster scores above 0. A later analysis had no HLA typing for the validation cohort, so co-occurrence there was scored across all 110 or so repertoires.

The protocol used for the library was the immunoSEQ multiplex PCR assay. As for how the authors treated the data: A statistical classification framework was built to diagnose cytomegalovirus status from the catalog of TCR beta chain sequences. Sourced from immuneACCESS, this table was stored by TCRdb with only in-frame sequences that have V and J called. A share of the clones is absent; for the studies checked, an unresolved V gene accounts for under half, and the remainder has no known explanation. V, J and clone size are those of that table, while D and trimming were read from the DNA. For this sample the table gives 200,000 to 300,000 clones, of which roughly 84% were detected only once. Together, the top ten hold around 12% of the sample. In the case of this clone: Its specific antigen is unknown. Per-base quality was not reported, and no clone a single base away is much larger than it.

Reading from cysteine to phenylalanine, the CDR3 counts 12 amino acids. Only CDR3 DNA is held: 36 bases, read in frame from base 1. V gives up 4 bases and J gives up 5 bases, and the segment between their germline ends measures 9 bases. Sequences SGHDT (CDR1) and YYEEEE (CDR2) are obtained from the germline V gene. Donors formed part of the validation cohort, which comprised some 120 subjects and was distinct from the first cohort of 666 subjects. The material sequenced was PBMCs. The chain is made from TRBV5-6 and TRBJ2-5; the D gene is unclear. This TCR was sampled from a man aged 18-30 years in good health and CMV-seropositive. The sequenced DNA is TGTGCCAGCAGCGTGGGGTTTGAGACCCAGTACTTC. This is translated as CASSVGFETQYF.